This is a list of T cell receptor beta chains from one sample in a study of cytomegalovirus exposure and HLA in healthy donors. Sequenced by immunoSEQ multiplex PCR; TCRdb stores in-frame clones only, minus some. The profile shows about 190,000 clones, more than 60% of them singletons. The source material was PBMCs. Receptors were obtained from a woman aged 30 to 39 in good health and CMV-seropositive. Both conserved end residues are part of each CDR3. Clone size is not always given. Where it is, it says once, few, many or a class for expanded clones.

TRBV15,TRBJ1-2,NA,CATSQQEAGVGYTF
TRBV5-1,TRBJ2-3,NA,CASSWGQLRTDTQYF
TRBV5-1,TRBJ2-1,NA,CASSVTGTNFYNEQFF
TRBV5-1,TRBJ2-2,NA,CASARGVIANTGELFF
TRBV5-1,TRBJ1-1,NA,CASSFWGVTEAFF
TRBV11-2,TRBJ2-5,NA,CASSLGVRQETQYF
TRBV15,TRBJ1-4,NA,CATSRDRANRAGEKLFF
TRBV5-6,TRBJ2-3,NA,CASSLSLKRGTDTQYF
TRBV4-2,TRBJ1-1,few,CASSQEGGNTEAFF
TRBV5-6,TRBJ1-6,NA,CASSMDRASSPLHF
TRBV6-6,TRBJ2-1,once,CASLRSPLKPYNEQFF
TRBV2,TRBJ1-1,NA,CASRLTGGENTEAFF
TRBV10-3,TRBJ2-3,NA,CAISDRTSGGDTQYF
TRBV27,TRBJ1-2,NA,CASSSQGFGGYTF
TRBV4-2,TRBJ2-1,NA,CASSQVMGGGAIEQFF
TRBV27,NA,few,CASSLSRTGVDEQYF
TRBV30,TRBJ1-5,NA,CAWSESRGPNQPQHF
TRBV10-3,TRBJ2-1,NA,CAISESGGGAEEQFF
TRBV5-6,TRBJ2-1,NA,CASSTGLVSYNEQFF
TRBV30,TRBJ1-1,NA,CACRTGEYAFF
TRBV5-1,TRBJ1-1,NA,CASSFGERGTEAFF
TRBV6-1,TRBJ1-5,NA,CASSEMRGTLLQPQHF
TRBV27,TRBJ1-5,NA,CARPNDREWNQPQHF
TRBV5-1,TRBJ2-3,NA,CASSSGQRSTDTQYF
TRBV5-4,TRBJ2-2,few,CASTNIAGYRVGTGELFF
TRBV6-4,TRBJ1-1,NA,CASSAEMNTEAFF
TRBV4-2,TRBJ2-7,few,CASSQEWGTGTGTEQYF
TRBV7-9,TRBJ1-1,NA,CASSFSGVPEAFF
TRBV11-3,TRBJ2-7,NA,CASSLGGQYEQYF
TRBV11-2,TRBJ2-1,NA,CASSLGEGRGEFF
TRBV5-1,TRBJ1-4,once,CASSLTGLGGEKLFF
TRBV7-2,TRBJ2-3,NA,CASSPSTDTQYF
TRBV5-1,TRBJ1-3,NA,CASSLGAGGKGNTIYF
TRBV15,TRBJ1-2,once,CATSRATFGTSGYTF
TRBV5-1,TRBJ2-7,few,CASSQQGFYEQYF
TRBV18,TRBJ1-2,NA,CASSRWESDGYTF
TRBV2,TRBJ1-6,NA,CASSVLDSLNSPLHF
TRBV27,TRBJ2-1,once,CASSHKAASGNEQFF
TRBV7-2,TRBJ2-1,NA,CASRLGTGDFNEQFF
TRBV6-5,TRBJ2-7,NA,CASSATPGTSGGVF
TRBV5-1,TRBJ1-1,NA,CASSPTGATNTEAFF
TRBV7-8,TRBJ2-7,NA,CASSSLGGYEQYF
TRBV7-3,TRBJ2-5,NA,CASSRSQGNQETQYF
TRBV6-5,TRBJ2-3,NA,CASSSPAGLTDTQYF
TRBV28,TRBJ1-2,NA,CASSLGTDYGYTF
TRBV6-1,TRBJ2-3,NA,CASSASITFTTDTQYF
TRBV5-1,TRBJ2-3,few,CASSQVGGRRTDTQYF
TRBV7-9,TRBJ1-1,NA,CASSLSWNTEAFF
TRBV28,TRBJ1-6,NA,CASSLGGNNSPLHF